This TCR beta chain originates from a study of T cells in Graves' hyperthyroidism and ophthalmopathy. This CDR3 has 15 amino acids. Trimming cost V 6 bases and J 4 bases; bases outside gene matches: 9. Germline V gene sequence: CDR1 MNHNS, CDR2 SASEGT. Amplified regions were TCR beta CDR3 sequences from RNA transcripts. With the HTBI primer set, the TCR CDR3 went through a first round of RT-PCR. TCRdb passed the multiplex PCR reads through MiXCR, listing each CDR3 protein once. The sample has 450,000 to 650,000 distinct CDR3 sequences, approximately 15% seen once. This clonotype was detected only a few times.

The source material was blood. This clonotype was obtained from a woman aged 18 to 35 with Graves' ophthalmopathy. The genes are TRBV6-1 and TRBJ2-7, with 10 nucleotides matching TRBD2. CDR3 sequence: CASSIGLADTYEQYF. Here the CDR3 DNA reads TGTGCCAGCAGCATCGGACTAGCGGACACATACGAGCAGTACTTC.